Each of the 14 T cell receptor beta chains below was sequenced from the same sample in a study of shared clonotypes between healthy human individuals. CD8 cells classed as naive were CD45RO-negative and positively selected for CCR7, excluding terminally differentiated effector memory CD45RA+ cells. Sequencing used immunoSEQ multiplex PCR; TCRdb keeps in-frame clones, though not all of them. The data show fewer than 700,000 clones, approximately 95% seen once. Sequencing used naive CD8+ T cells sorted from blood. The source of these receptors is a woman younger than 45 in good health.

J is TRBJ1-2 and V is TRBV5-4; D is perhaps TRBD1 (6 bases). CDR3 length equals 13 residues. V gave up 2 bases and J gave up 8 bases, with 13 bases separating them. The germline gives CDR1 SGHNT, CDR2 YYREEE (reference sequence). CDR3 sequence (DNA): TGTGCCAGCAGCTTTGGACAGAGGGTCGGCTACACCTTC. Translating gives CASSFGQRVGYTF.

The chain carries TRBV5-4 and TRBJ2-7; TRBD1 might be the D (6 bases). Germline V gives CDR1 SGHNT, CDR2 YYREEE (reference sequence). The CDR3 loop spans 15 amino acids. The V end lost 2 bases, the J end lost 0 bases, and 12 bases lay between the germline ends. CDR3 coding DNA: TGTGCCAGCAGCTTCGGGACACGAAGCTCCTACGAGCAGTACTTC. It is translated as CASSFGTRSSYEQYF.

This clone was detected only once. The chain employs TRBV19 and TRBJ2-7; 10 bases agree with TRBD2. V shed 5 bases, J shed 5 bases, and the junction held 9 bases outside the gene matches. The germline V gene encodes CDR1 LNHDA and CDR2 SQIVND (reference sequence). This CDR3 spans 15 amino acids. The DNA of the CDR3 is TGTGCCAGTAGTCCAGCACTAGCGGGAAACGACGAGCAGTACTTC. This translates into CASSPALAGNDEQYF. The entire variable domain, with the rest obtained from reference TRBV19 and TRBJ2-7, is as follows: DGGITQSPKYLFRKEGQNVTLSCEQNLNHDAMYWYRQDPGQGLRLIYYSQIVNDFQKGDIAEGYSVSREKKESFPLTVTSAQKNPTAFYLCASSPALAGNDEQYFGPGTRLTVT.

V is TRBV15 and J is TRBJ1-1, with D unresolved. This CDR3 is 15 amino acids long. CDR1 LNHNV and CDR2 YYDKDF come from the germline V gene (reference sequence). With 0 bases removed from V and 0 bases from J, the gap between germline ends came to 8 bases. CDR3: CATSREAAMNTEAFF. Here the CDR3 DNA reads TGTGCCACCAGCAGAGAGGCGGCGATGAACACTGAAGCTTTCTTT.

This chain uses TRBV28 with TRBJ1-5; D is possibly TRBD1 (6 bases). CDR1 is MDHEN and CDR2 is SYDVKM in the germline V gene. Trimming left V 3 bases short and J 5 bases short, with 20 bases between. CDR3 length: 17 amino acids. The CDR3 spells CASSFPQGQATDQPQHF. The CDR3, as DNA: TGTGCCAGCAGTTTCCCCCAGGGGCAAGCCACGGATCAGCCCCAGCATTTT. Drawing the rest from reference TRBV28 and TRBJ1-5, the complete variable domain is DVKVTQSSRYLVKRTGEKVFLECVQDMDHENMFWYRQDPGLGLRLIYFSYDVKMKEKGDIPEGYSVSREKKERFSLILESASTNQTSMYLCASSFPQGQATDQPQHFGDGTRLSIL.

This clone was detected only a few times. This chain uses TRBV7-6 with TRBJ2-7; 7 bases line up with TRBD1. The CDR3 has 14 amino acids. The V gene end was trimmed by 0 bases and the J gene end by 5 bases; junction bases not matched to a gene: 4. CDR1 and CDR2 (germline): SGHVS, FNYEAQ. The CDR3 DNA sequence: TGTGCCAGCAGCTTAGCAGGTGGACAGGACGAGCAGTACTTC. Translating gives CASSLAGGQDEQYF.

The chain's CDR3 is CASSFLGTGYNEQFF. CDR3 coding DNA: TGTGCCAGCAGCTTCCTCGGGACAGGGTACAATGAGCAGTTCTTC. The chain combines TRBV7-9 with TRBJ2-1; 9 bases align to TRBD1. This CDR3 region has 15 residues. Losses at the gene ends were 3 bases for V and 4 bases for J; bases not matched to a gene: 4. CDR1 is SEHNR and CDR2 is FQNEAQ in the germline V gene (reference sequence).

The CDR3 spells CAISEPTSGSPNEQFF. CDR3 bases: TGTGCCATCAGTGAGCCCACTAGCGGGAGCCCCAATGAGCAGTTCTTC. The gene calls are TRBV10-3 and TRBJ2-1; 11 bases align to TRBD2. The CDR3 length is 16 residues. With V trimmed by 2 bases and J by 6 bases, 6 bases remained unmatched. Germline assignment: CDR1 ENHRY and CDR2 SYGVKD.

The V and J genes are TRBV9 and TRBJ1-4; no clear D gene. V was shortened by 0 bases and J by 4 bases, with 10 bases between the two germline ends. Looked up from germline, CDR1 is SGDLS and CDR2 is YYNGEE. There are 15 residues in the CDR3. CDR3 in DNA: TGTGCCAGCAGCGTAGGAGTCAGCGTTAATGAAAAACTGTTTTTT. Amino acid sequence: CASSVGVSVNEKLFF.

This clone showed up just once. This rearrangement joins TRBV10-2 to TRBJ2-2; D may be TRBD1 (5 bases). CDR1 is WSHSY, CDR2 SAAADI, per germline. The CDR3 contains 14 residues. Trimming removed 8 bases from V and 2 bases from J, with 12 bases in between. The CDR3 DNA follows: TGCGCCAGCGGATGGGGCATCAACACCGGGGAGCTGTTTTTT. It is translated as CASGWGINTGELFF.

The genes are TRBV6-6 and TRBJ1-2, with D perhaps TRBD1 (5 bases). The germline V and J ends were trimmed by 2 bases and 7 bases, with 20 bases remaining between them. Germline CDR1 reads MNHNY; CDR2 reads SVGAGI (reference sequence). This CDR3 contains 16 residues. The CDR3 DNA is TGTGCCAGCAGTTACGGGCAGGGAGAACTTTTAGGTGGCTACACCTTC. Protein product: CASSYGQGELLGGYTF.

This chain uses TRBV15 with TRBJ1-5; D is unclear. V lost 1 base and J 1 base, leaving 5 bases between the germline ends. Germline CDR1 reads LNHNV; CDR2 reads YYDKDF (reference sequence). There are 14 residues in the CDR3. The CDR3 loop reads CATSRGPSNQPQHF. The CDR3 DNA reads TGTGCCACCAGCAGAGGACCCAGCAATCAGCCCCAGCATTTT.

V and J are TRBV5-4 and TRBJ2-7; D unresolved. The CDR3 has 14 residues. From germline, CDR1 is SGHNT and CDR2 YYREEE (reference sequence). V was shortened by 4 bases and J by 2 bases, with 13 bases between the two germline ends. CDR3 region: CASSPSGGPYEQYF. CDR3 DNA sequence: TGTGCCAGCAGCCCGTCTGGCGGCCCCTACGAGCAGTACTTC.

The V call is TRBV30, the J call TRBJ2-7; D remains unclear. The CDR3 sequence is 13 residues long. CDR1 and CDR2 from the germline V gene are GTSNPN and SVGIG (reference sequence). V gave up 2 bases and J gave up 0 bases, with 8 bases separating them. The CDR3 bases are TGTGCCTGGAGTCCCGACGTCTCCTACGAGCAGTACTTC. Translation gives CAWSPDVSYEQYF.